This TCR beta chain was captured in a study of blood T cells in healthy people across ages. Notes on the study in general: Estimated diversity across one million T cells was deemed an underestimate. With naive T cell percentage, TCR beta diversity showed a strong correlation.

This clonotype has at least ten counts. Antigen unknown. The CDR3 length is 14 residues. The germline gives CDR1 SGHVS, CDR2 FQNEAQ. Trimming took off 6 bases at V and 4 bases at J, with 15 bases between the two ends. The second PCR ran about 6 to 12 cycles with a sample-barcoded 5' primer and J-beta primers. Tags on each cDNA molecule came from a template-switch adaptor with 12 random nucleotides. From the 5' RACE reads, TCRdb called clonotypes with MiXCR, one entry per CDR3 protein. The sample carries roughly 700,000 distinct CDR3 sequences, roughly 32% recorded once. Sequencing was carried out using blood. This TCR was sampled from a woman older than 75 in good health. The V call is TRBV7-8, the J call TRBJ1-1, with D tentatively TRBD1 (5 bases). The CDR3 spells CASREGRPGTEAFF. The DNA of the CDR3 is TGTGCCAGCAGGGAGGGGAGGCCGGGCACTGAAGCTTTCTTT.